This record looks at one TCR beta chain sequence and its context. Assay: immunoSEQ multiplex PCR; the TCRdb copy retains only in-frame clones and omits some. The table lists tens of thousands of clones, roughly 90% of them singletons, with 15% to 20% in the top ten. The data stem from a study of OX40 agonist ivuxolimab in advanced cancers. The CDR3 has 12 residues. The V gene lost 4 bases and the J gene lost 6 bases, with 8 bases spanning the gap. CDR1 is SGHNT, CDR2 YYREEE, per germline (reference sequence). V is TRBV5-4 and J is TRBJ2-1; D not resolved. The receptor comes from an adult with an advanced solid tumor such as melanoma, head and neck, liver or kidney cancer. The sequencing used CD4+ or CD8+ T cells sorted from blood, collected in a trial of the OX40 agonist ivuxolimab. The CDR3 region has the DNA TGTGCCAGCAGCCAAAGGCCCAATGAGCAGTTCTTC. Translation: CASSQRPNEQFF.